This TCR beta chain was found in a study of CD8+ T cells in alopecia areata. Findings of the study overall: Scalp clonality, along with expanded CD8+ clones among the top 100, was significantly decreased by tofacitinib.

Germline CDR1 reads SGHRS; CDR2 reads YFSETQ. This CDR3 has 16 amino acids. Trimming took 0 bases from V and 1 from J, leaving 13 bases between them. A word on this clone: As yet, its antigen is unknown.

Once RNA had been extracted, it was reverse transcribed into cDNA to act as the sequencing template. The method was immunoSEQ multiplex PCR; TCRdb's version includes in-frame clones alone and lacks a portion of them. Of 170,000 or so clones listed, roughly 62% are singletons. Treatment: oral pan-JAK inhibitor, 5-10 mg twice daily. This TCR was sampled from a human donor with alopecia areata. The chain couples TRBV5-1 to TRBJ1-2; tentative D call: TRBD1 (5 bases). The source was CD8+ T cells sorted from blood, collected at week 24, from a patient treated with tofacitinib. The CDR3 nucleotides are TGCGCCAGCAGCTTGGTGGGCAGGGAGCGTAACTATGGCTACACCTTC. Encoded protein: CASSLVGRERNYGYTF. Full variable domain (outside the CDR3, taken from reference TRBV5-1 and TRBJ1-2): KAGVTQTPRYLIKTRGQQVTLSCSPISGHRSVSWYQQTPGQGLQFLFEYFSETQRNKGNFPGRFSGRQFSNSRSEMNVSTLELGDSALYLCASSLVGRERNYGYTFGSGTRLTVV.